Given below is one TCR beta chain in context. This sample is drawn from a study of blood T cell repertoires in COVID-19. Turning to the study itself: Italy, Spain and the United States were the sources of the convalescent and acute COVID-19 samples. T cells, B-cell-depleted T cells, or PBMCs supplied cDNA or gDNA.

The authors' processing: Reference gene primer amplification in the assay estimated nucleated cell counts. The table came from immunoSEQ multiplex PCR; TCRdb's copy has only in-frame clones and leaves some out. V, J and clone size derive from that table, while D and trimming were established from the DNA sequence. The sample holds 150,000 to 200,000 clones; around 83% are singletons and the top ten take less than 9%. This CDR3 has 14 residues. V shed 5 bases and J shed 5 bases, with 13 bases lying between them. Germline lookup yields CDR1 LNHDA and CDR2 SQIVND (reference sequence). This clonotype was sampled from a woman aged 60-75 years with acute or convalescent COVID-19. The gene calls are TRBV19 and TRBJ1-5; a possible D gene is TRBD1 (6 bases). The sequenced material came from peripheral blood. In DNA, the CDR3 is TGTGCCAGTAGTCTCACAGGGAAGGATCAGCCCCAGCATTTT. Translation gives CASSLTGKDQPQHF.